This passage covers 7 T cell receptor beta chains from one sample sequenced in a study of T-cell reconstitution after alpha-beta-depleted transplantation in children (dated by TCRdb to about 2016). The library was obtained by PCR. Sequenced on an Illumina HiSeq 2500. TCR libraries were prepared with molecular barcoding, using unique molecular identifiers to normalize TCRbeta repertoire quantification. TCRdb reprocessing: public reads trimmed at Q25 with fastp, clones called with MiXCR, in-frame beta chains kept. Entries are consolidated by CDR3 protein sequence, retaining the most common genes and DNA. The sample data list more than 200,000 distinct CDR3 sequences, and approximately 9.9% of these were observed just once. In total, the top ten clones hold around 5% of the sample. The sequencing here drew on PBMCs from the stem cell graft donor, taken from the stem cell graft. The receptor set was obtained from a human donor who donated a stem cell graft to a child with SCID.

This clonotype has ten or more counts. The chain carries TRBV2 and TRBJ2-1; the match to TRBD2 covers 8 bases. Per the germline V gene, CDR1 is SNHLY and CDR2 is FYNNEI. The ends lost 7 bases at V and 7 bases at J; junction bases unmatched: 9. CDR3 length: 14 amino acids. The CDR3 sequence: CASNGPSGWNEQFF. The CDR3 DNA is TGTGCCAGCAATGGGCCTAGCGGGTGGAATGAGCAGTTCTTC.

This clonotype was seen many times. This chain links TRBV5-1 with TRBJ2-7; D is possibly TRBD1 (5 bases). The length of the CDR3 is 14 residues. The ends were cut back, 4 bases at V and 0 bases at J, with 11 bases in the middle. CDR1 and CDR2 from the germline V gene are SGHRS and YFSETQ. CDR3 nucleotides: TGCGCCAGCAGCAACCAGGGCGGCTCCTACGAGCAGTACTTC. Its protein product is CASSNQGGSYEQYF.

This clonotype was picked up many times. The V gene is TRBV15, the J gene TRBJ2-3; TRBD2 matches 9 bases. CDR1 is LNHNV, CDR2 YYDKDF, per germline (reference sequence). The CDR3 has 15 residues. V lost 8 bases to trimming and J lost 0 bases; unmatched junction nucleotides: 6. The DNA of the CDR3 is TGTGCCACCCAGCGACTAGCGGCTAGCACAGATACGCAGTATTTT. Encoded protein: CATQRLAASTDTQYF.

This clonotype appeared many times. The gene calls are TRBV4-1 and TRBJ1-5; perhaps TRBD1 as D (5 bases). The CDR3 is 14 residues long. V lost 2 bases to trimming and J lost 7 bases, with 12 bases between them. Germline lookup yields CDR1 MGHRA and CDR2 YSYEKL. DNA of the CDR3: TGCGCCAGCAGCCAAACGGCAGGGCCCCAGCCCCAGCATTTT. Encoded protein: CASSQTAGPQPQHF.

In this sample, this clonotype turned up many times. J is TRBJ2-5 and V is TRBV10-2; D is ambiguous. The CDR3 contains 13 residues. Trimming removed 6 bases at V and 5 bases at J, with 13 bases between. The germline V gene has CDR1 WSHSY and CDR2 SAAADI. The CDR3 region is CASRAVLLETQYF. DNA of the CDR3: TGCGCCAGCAGGGCGGTTCTTTTGGAGACCCAGTACTTC.

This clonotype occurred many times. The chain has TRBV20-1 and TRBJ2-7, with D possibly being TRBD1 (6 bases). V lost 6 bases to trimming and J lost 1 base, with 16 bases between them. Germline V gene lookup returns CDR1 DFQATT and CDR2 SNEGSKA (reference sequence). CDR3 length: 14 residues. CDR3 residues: CSARRQAVSYEQYF. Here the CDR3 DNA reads TGCAGTGCCAGGAGACAGGCGGTATCCTACGAGCAGTACTTC.

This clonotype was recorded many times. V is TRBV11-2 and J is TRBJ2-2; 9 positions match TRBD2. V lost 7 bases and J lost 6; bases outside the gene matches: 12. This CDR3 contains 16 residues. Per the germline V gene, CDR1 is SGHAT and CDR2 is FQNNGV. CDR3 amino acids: CASTPNLAGSSGELFF. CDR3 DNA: TGTGCCAGCACCCCAAACCTAGCGGGGAGCTCCGGGGAGCTGTTTTTT.